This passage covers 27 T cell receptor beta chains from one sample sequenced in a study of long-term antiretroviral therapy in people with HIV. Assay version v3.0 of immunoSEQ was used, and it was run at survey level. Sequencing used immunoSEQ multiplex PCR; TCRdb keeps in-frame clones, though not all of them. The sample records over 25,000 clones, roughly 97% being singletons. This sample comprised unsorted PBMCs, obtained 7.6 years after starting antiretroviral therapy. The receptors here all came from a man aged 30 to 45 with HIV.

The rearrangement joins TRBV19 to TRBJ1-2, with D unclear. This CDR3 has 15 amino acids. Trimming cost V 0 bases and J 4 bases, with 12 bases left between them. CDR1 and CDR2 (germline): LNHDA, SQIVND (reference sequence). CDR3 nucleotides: TGTGCCAGTAGTATAGATCAGATGGGCGGCTATGGCTACACCTTC. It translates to CASSIDQMGGYGYTF.

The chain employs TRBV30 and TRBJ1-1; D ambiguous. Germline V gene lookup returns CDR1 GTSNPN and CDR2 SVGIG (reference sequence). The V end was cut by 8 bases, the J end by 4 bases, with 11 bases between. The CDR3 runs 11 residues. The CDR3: CAAGWATEAFF. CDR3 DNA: TGTGCCGCCGGGTGGGCCACTGAAGCTTTCTTT.

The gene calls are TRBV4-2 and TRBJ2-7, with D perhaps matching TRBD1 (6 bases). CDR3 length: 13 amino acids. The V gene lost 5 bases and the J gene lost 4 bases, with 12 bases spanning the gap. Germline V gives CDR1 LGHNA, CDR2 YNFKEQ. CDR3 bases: TGTGCCAGCAGCGAAGGACAGCCATACGAGCAGTACTTC. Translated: CASSEGQPYEQYF.

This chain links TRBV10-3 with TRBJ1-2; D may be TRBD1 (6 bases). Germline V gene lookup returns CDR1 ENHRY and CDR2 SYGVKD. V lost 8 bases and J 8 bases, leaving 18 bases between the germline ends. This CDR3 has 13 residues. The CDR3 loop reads CAIGQGREGGYTF. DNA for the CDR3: TGTGCCATCGGGCAGGGGCGAGAGGGGGGCTACACCTTC.

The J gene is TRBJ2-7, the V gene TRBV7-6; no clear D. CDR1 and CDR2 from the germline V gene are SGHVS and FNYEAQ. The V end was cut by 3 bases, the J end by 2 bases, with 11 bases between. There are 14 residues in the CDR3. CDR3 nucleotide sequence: TGTGCCAGCAGCTTGAGCCCGAGCCCCTACGAGCAGTACTTC. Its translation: CASSLSPSPYEQYF.

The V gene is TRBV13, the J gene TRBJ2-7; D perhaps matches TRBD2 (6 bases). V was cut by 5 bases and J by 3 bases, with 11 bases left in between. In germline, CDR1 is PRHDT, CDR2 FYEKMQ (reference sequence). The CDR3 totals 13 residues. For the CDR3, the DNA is TGTGCCAGCAGCCCGGGACTCCACTACGAGCAGTACTTC. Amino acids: CASSPGLHYEQYF.

The CDR3 DNA is TGTGCCAGCAGTGCGGGGGTACAAGAGACCCAGTACTTC. As protein: CASSAGVQETQYF. This chain uses TRBV6-1 with TRBJ2-5, with D tentatively TRBD2 (6 bases). Trimming removed 4 bases at V and 2 bases at J, with 8 bases between. The length of the CDR3 is 13 residues. Germline V gives CDR1 MNHNS, CDR2 SASEGT.

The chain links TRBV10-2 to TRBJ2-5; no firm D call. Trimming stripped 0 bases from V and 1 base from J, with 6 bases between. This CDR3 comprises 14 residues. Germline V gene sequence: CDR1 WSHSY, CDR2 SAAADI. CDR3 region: CASSESWGQETQYF. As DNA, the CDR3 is TGCGCCAGCAGTGAGTCTTGGGGCCAAGAGACCCAGTACTTC.

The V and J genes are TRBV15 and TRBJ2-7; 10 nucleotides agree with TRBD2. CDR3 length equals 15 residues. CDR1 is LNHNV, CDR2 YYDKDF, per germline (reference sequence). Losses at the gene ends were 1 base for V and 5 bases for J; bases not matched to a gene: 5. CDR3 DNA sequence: TGTGCCACCAGCAGAGTAGGGACTAGCGTCAACGAGCAGTACTTC. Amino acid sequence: CATSRVGTSVNEQYF.

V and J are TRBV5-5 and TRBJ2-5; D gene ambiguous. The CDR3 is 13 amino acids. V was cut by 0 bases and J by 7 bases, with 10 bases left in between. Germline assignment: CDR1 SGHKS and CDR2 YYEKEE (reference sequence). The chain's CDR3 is CASSLAGVGTQYF. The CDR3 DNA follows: TGTGCCAGCAGCTTGGCTGGGGTGGGGACCCAGTACTTC. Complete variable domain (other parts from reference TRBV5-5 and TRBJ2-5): DAGVTQSPTHLIKTRGQQVTLRCSPISGHKSVSWYQQVLGQGPQFIFQYYEKEERGRGNFPDRFSARQFPNYSSELNVNALLLGDSALYLCASSLAGVGTQYFGPGTRLLVL.

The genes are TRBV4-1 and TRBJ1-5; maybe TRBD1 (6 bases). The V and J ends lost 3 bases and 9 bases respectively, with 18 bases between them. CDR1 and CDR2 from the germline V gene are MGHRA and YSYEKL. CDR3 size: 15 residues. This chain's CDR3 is CASSHQQGRERPQHF. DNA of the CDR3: TGCGCCAGCAGCCATCAACAGGGTCGAGAGCGGCCCCAGCATTTT.

The CDR3 bases are TGTGCCAGCAGCTCCGACCTTAGGCAGGGTGGTGAAAAACTGTTTTTT. Protein sequence: CASSSDLRQGGEKLFF. The chain carries TRBV7-2 and TRBJ1-4, with a possible D match to TRBD1 (5 bases). CDR1 SGHTA and CDR2 FQGNSA come from the germline V gene. The V and J ends lost 4 bases and 7 bases respectively, with 19 bases between them. The length of the CDR3 is 16 residues.

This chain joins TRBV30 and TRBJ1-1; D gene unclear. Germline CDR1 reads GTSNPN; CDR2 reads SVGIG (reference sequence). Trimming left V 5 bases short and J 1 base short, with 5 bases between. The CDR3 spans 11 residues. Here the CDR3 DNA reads TGTGCCTGGGGGCGGAACACTGAAGCTTTCTTT. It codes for CAWGRNTEAFF. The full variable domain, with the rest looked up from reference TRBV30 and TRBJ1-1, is SQTIHQWPATLVQPVGSPLSLECTVEGTSNPNLYWYRQAAGRGLQLLFYSVGIGQISSEVPQNLSASRPQDRQFILSSKKLLLSDSGFYLCAWGRNTEAFFGQGTRLTVV.

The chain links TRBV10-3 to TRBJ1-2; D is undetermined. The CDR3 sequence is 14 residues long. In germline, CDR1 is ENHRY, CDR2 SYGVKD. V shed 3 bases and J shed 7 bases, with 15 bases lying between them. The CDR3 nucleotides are TGTGCCATCAGTGACTCCGTAGTTATCGGTGGCTACACCTTC. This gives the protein CAISDSVVIGGYTF.

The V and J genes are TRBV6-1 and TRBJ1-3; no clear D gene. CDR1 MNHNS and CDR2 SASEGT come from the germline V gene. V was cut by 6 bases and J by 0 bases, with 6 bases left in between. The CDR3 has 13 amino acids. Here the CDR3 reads CASRPFSGNTIYF. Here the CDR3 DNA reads TGTGCCAGCAGGCCATTCTCTGGAAACACCATATATTTT.

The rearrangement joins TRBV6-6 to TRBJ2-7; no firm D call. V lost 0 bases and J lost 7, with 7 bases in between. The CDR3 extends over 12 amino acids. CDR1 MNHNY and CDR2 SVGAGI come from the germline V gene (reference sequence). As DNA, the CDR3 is TGTGCCAGCAGTTACTCGAAGATGGAGCAGTACTTC. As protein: CASSYSKMEQYF.

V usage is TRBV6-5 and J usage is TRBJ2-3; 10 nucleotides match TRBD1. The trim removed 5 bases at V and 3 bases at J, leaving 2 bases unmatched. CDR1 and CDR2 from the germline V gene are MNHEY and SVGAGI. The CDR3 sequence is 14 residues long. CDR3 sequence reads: CASSPGQGTDTQYF. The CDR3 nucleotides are TGTGCCAGCAGTCCGGGACAGGGGACAGATACGCAGTATTTT.

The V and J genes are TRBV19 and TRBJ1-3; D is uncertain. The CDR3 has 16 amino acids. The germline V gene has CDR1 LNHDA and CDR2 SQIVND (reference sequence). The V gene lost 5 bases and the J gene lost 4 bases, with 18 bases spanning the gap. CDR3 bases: TGTGCCAGTAGTTATGACCGAACCCTGAGGGGAAACACCATATATTTT. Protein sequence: CASSYDRTLRGNTIYF. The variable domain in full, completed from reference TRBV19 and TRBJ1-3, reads DGGITQSPKYLFRKEGQNVTLSCEQNLNHDAMYWYRQDPGQGLRLIYYSQIVNDFQKGDIAEGYSVSREKKESFPLTVTSAQKNPTAFYLCASSYDRTLRGNTIYFGEGSWLTVV.

DNA for the CDR3: TGTGCCAGCAGCCCGGGGACTAGCGGGTACAATGAGCAGTTCTTC. Translated: CASSPGTSGYNEQFF. V gene TRBV4-2 combines with J gene TRBJ2-1; TRBD2 matches 12 bases. The CDR3 covers 15 residues. J lost 4 bases, V lost 4 bases, and 2 bases had no gene match. Per the germline V gene, CDR1 is LGHNA and CDR2 is YNFKEQ.

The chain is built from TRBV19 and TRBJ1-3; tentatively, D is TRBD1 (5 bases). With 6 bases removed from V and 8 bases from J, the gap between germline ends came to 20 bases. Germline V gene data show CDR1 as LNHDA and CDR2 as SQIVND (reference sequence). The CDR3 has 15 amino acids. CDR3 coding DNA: TGTGCCAGTAGGAACCGAGGAGGGACGAGACACACCATATATTTT. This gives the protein CASRNRGGTRHTIYF.

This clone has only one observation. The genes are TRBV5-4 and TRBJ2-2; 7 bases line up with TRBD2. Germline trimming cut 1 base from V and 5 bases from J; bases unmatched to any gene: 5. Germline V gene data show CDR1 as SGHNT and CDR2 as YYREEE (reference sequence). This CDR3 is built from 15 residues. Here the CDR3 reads CASSLWDGGTGELFF. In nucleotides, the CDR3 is TGTGCCAGCAGCTTGTGGGACGGGGGGACCGGGGAGCTGTTTTTT.

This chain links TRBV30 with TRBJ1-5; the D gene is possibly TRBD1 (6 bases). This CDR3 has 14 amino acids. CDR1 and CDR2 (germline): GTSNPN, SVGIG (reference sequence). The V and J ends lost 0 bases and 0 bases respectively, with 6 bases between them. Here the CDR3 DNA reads TGTGCCTGGAGTGTAGGGGGTAGCAATCAGCCCCAGCATTTT. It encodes CAWSVGGSNQPQHF.

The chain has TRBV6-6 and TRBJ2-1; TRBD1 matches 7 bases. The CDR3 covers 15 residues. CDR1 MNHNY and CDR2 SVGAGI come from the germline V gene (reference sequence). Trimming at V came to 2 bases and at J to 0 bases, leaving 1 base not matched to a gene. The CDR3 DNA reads TGTGCCAGCAGTTACCAGGGGGACTCCTACAATGAGCAGTTCTTC. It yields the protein CASSYQGDSYNEQFF.

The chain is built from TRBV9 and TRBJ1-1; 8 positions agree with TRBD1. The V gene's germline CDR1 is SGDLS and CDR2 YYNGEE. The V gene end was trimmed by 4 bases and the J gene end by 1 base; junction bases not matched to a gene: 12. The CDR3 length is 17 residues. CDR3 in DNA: TGTGCCAGCAGCTCCCACGCCCATGACAGGGGGAACACTGAAGCTTTCTTT. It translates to CASSSHAHDRGNTEAFF.

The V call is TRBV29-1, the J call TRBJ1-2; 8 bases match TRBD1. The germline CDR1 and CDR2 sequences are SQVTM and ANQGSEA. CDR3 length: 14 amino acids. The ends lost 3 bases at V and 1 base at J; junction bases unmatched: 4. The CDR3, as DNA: TGCAGCGTTGAGGAGGACAGGGTTAACTATGGCTACACCTTC. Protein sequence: CSVEEDRVNYGYTF.

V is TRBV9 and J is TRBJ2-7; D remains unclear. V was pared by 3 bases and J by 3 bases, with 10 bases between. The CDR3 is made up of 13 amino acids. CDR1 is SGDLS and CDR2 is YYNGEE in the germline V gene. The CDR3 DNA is TGTGCCAGCAGCGGAATAAGGGACTACGAGCAGTACTTC. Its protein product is CASSGIRDYEQYF.

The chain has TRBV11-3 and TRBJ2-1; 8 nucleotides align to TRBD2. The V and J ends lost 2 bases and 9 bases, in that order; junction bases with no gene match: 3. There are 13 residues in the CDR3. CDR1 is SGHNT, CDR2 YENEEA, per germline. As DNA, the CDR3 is TGTGCCAGCAGCTTACCCGGACTAGCTGAGCAGTTCTTC. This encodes CASSLPGLAEQFF.